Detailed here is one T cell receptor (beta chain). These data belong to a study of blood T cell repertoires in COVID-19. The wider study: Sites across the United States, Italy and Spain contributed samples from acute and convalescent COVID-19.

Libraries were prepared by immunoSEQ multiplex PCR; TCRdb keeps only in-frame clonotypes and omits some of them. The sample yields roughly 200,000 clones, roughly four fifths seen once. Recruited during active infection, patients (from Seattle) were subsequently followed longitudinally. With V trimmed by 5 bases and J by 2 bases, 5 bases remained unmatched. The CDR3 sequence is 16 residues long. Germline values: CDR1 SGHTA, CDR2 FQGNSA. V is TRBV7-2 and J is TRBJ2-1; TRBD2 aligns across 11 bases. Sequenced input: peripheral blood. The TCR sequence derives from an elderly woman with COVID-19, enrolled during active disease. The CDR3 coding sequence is TGTGCCAGCAGCCCAGGGACTAGCGGACCCTACAATGAGCAGTTCTTC. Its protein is CASSPGTSGPYNEQFF. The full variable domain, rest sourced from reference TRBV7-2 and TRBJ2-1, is GAGVSQSPSNKVTEKGKDVELRCDPISGHTALYWYRQSLGQGLEFLIYFQGNSAPDKSGLPSDRFSAERTGGSVSTLTIQRTQQEDSAVYLCASSPGTSGPYNEQFFGPGTRLTVL.